The present T cell receptor beta chain was sequenced within a study of OX40 agonist ivuxolimab in advanced cancers. Findings and caveats of the study: Those patients achieving a partial response at 0.1-3.0 mg/kg showed among the lowest clonal expansion. Normalized T-cell clonal expansion was also low in a subset of nonresponders.

About this clone itself: Its antigen is as yet unknown.

CDR1 and CDR2 from the germline V gene are MGHDK and SYGVNS. Trimming pared 5 bases from V and 6 bases from J, leaving 9 bases between. The CDR3 is made up of 12 amino acids. This table comes from immunoSEQ multiplex PCR, and its TCRdb copy is limited to in-frame clones, with some not included. This table holds more than 80,000 clones, 75% to 95% found once. The receptor's source is an adult with an advanced solid tumor such as melanoma, head and neck, liver or kidney cancer. This chain joins TRBV25-1 and TRBJ2-3; a weak D match, TRBD1 (5 bases). The material was CD4+ or CD8+ T cells sorted from blood, obtained in a trial of the OX40 agonist ivuxolimab. The CDR3: CASSLRADTQYF. The CDR3 coding sequence is TGTGCCAGCAGTCTCAGGGCGGATACGCAGTATTTT.